This paragraph reports one T cell receptor beta chain. The sample comes from a study of blood T cell repertoires in COVID-19. Study information: T cells, B-cell-depleted T cells, or PBMCs supplied cDNA or gDNA.

Trimming cost V 2 bases and J 8 bases; bases outside gene matches: 9. The CDR3 contains 16 residues. Germline V gene lookup returns CDR1 MNHEY and CDR2 SVGAGI. Sequenced by immunoSEQ multiplex PCR; TCRdb stores in-frame clones only, minus some. This table has around 120,000 clones, roughly 80% appearing once. The V gene is TRBV6-5, the J gene TRBJ2-2, with 9 positions matching TRBD2. What was sequenced was peripheral blood. This TCR came from a human donor in a cohort sampled during active COVID-19. The CDR3 spells CASSYPATSGTGELFF. The CDR3 DNA is TGTGCCAGCAGTTACCCTGCGACTAGCGGTACTGGGGAGCTGTTTTTT.